This T cell receptor (beta chain) was captured by sequencing in a study of blood T cell repertoires in COVID-19. Study context: Samples of COVID-19 (acute and convalescent) were obtained from the United States, Italy and Spain.

This study enrolled people aged about 18 to 90 from roughly 24 US geographic areas. In the original processing: Nucleated cell number was recorded as an estimate derived from reference gene primer amplification. The protocol was immunoSEQ multiplex PCR, while the TCRdb copy is restricted to in-frame clones and leaves out a portion. That table supplies the V and J calls and clone size; D and trimming were determined from the DNA. The sample lists a few hundred thousand clones, just over 85% occurring once. This CDR3 comprises 16 residues. The germline CDR1 and CDR2 sequences are MNHEY and SVGEGT. Trimming removed 1 base from V and 1 base from J, with 13 bases in between.

The V call is TRBV6-2 or TRBV6-3, the J call TRBJ2-5, with D possibly matching TRBD1 (6 bases). Material: PBMCs or T cells enriched from blood (not recorded which). The TCR originated in a young woman who had recovered from COVID-19. Here the CDR3 DNA reads TGTGCCAGCAGTTACTGGGGAAGGGGGTCCCAAGAGACCCAGTACTTC. This translates into CASSYWGRGSQETQYF.